These 12 T cell receptor beta chains originate from one sample sequenced in a study of T cells in Graves' hyperthyroidism and ophthalmopathy. The CDR3 regions of TCR beta were amplified from RNA transcripts. HTBI primers drove first-round RT-PCR of the TCR CDR3. TCRdb fed the multiplex PCR reads into MiXCR, producing one record per CDR3 protein. Of 460,000 or so distinct CDR3 sequences listed, about an eighth are singletons. Sequencing was done on a sample of blood. All receptors derive from a woman aged 18 to 35 with Graves' hyperthyroidism.

The chain carries TRBV6-5 and TRBJ1-3; no definite D call. The V gene lost 0 bases and the J gene lost 0 bases, with 9 bases spanning the gap. The CDR3 contains 16 residues. Germline CDR1 MNHEY, CDR2 SVGAGI. The CDR3 DNA is TGTGCCAGCAGTTACTCCGCCCAGCCCTCTGGAAACACCATATATTTT. This gives the protein CASSYSAQPSGNTIYF.

This clonotype has a handful of counts. The chain couples TRBV3-1 to TRBJ2-1; the match to TRBD2 covers 9 bases. Germline values: CDR1 LGHDT, CDR2 YNNKEL (reference sequence). The V segment lost 1 base and the J segment 7 bases; nucleotides outside the gene matches: 11. CDR3 length: 17 amino acids. As DNA, the CDR3 is TGTGCCAGCAGCCAAGGAGGGTCGGCGGGAGGGAGGAATGAGCAGTTCTTC. This translates into CASSQGGSAGGRNEQFF.

Ten or more counts support this clonotype. DNA for the CDR3: TGTGCCAGCAGCCCTAGGGACAGGGGACAGAACACTGAAGCTTTCTTT. Its translation: CASSPRDRGQNTEAFF. The rearrangement joins TRBV11-3 to TRBJ1-1; 10 nucleotides line up with TRBD1. After removal of 5 bases from V and 1 base from J, the junction contained 7 bases not matched to a gene. Germline lookup yields CDR1 SGHNT and CDR2 YENEEA. The CDR3 runs 16 residues.

This clonotype appeared many times. The chain employs TRBV7-2 and TRBJ2-7; 9 positions match TRBD1. After removal of 3 bases from V and 2 bases from J, the junction contained 2 bases not matched to a gene. Looked up from germline, CDR1 is SGHTA and CDR2 is FQGNSA. The CDR3 totals 14 residues. CDR3 sequence reads: CASSFWTGAYEQYF. As DNA, the CDR3 is TGTGCCAGCAGCTTTTGGACAGGGGCCTACGAGCAGTACTTC.

This rearrangement joins TRBV28 to TRBJ1-2; the D gene is possibly TRBD1 (6 bases). Germline V gives CDR1 MDHEN, CDR2 SYDVKM. Trimming shortened V by 7 bases and J by 4 bases, and 10 bases separated the two germline ends. The CDR3 length is 12 residues. The CDR3 nucleotides are TGTGCCAGCAAGGGGGTAGGCTATGGCTACACCTTC. Its translation is CASKGVGYGYTF.

This clonotype was picked up a small number of times. The genes are TRBV7-9 and TRBJ2-4; D is uncertain. CDR1 and CDR2 (germline): SEHNR, FQNEAQ (reference sequence). This CDR3 region has 17 residues. The V gene lost 5 bases and the J gene lost 0 bases, with 17 bases spanning the gap. CDR3 protein: CASSPGTLNLAKNIQYF. DNA for the CDR3: TGTGCCAGCAGCCCGGGTACGCTGAATCTAGCCAAAAACATTCAGTACTTC. Full variable domain (outside the CDR3, taken from reference TRBV7-9 and TRBJ2-4): DTGVSQNPRHKITKRGQNVTFRCDPISEHNRLYWYRQTLGQGPEFLTYFQNEAQLEKSRLLSDRFSAERPKGSFSTLEIQRTEQGDSAMYLCASSPGTLNLAKNIQYFGAGTRLSVL.

The chain links TRBV12-3 or TRBV12-4 to TRBJ2-1; TRBD2 is a possible D gene (5 bases). The CDR3 totals 14 residues. Between the trimmed V and J ends, which lost 3 bases and 8 bases, there was a span of 14 bases. CDR3 loop: CASSFAGSKDEQFF. The DNA for the CDR3 is TGTGCCAGCAGTTTTGCGGGTTCCAAAGATGAGCAGTTCTTC.

This clonotype was found many times. The CDR3 reads CASSSQPISTSTDTQYF. CDR3 coding DNA: TGTGCCAGCAGCTCCCAACCAATCTCAACTAGCACAGATACGCAGTATTTT. This chain joins TRBV13 and TRBJ2-3; D is undetermined. V lost 4 bases, J lost 0 bases, and 17 bases lay in between. The CDR3 extends over 17 amino acids. Germline-derived CDR1 and CDR2 are PRHDT and FYEKMQ (reference sequence). Together with reference TRBV13 and TRBJ2-3, the CDR3 gives the full variable domain: AAGVIQSPRHLIKEKRETATLKCYPIPRHDTVYWYQQGPGQDPQFLISFYEKMQSDKGSIPDRFSAQQFSDYHSELNMSSLELGDSALYFCASSSQPISTSTDTQYFGPGTRLTVL.

This clonotype was seen only a few times. The gene calls are TRBV6-5 and TRBJ1-3; D remains ambiguous. The CDR3 is made up of 17 amino acids. Trimming took off 0 bases at V and 4 bases at J, with 16 bases between the two ends. Looked up from germline, CDR1 is MNHEY and CDR2 is SVGAGI. In DNA, the CDR3 is TGTGCCAGCAGTTACTCGAGTCCCCAGACGTCCGGAAACACCATATATTTT. Translated, it gives CASSYSSPQTSGNTIYF.

This clonotype occurred many times. The genes are TRBV12-3 or TRBV12-4 and TRBJ2-3; D is unresolved. The V end lost 4 bases, the J end lost 2 bases, and 16 bases lay between the germline ends. The CDR3 length is 16 residues. CDR3 DNA: TGTGCCAGCAGTTCGCTCGGTAGGGCGAACACAGATACGCAGTATTTT. It yields the protein CASSSLGRANTDTQYF.

This chain links TRBV20-1 with TRBJ2-1; D remains unclear. V was trimmed by 3 bases and J by 10 bases, leaving 19 bases between them. The CDR3 contains 14 residues. Germline CDR1 DFQATT, CDR2 SNEGSKA (reference sequence). The CDR3 bases are TGCAGTGCTAGGGACCTCGGAGTTACTTACGAGCAGTTCTTC. Its translation: CSARDLGVTYEQFF.

The sample holds many counts of this clonotype. This chain links TRBV30 with TRBJ1-5; TRBD1 might be the D (5 bases). Germline V gene lookup returns CDR1 GTSNPN and CDR2 SVGIG (reference sequence). The V end lost 0 bases, the J end lost 0 bases, and 6 bases lay between the germline ends. The CDR3 runs to 14 residues. The CDR3 here is CAWSVGTSNQPQHF. DNA of the CDR3: TGTGCCTGGAGTGTAGGGACTAGCAATCAGCCCCAGCATTTT.